This TCR beta chain derives from a study of monozygotic twins with inflammatory bowel disease. For each CDR3 protein, TCRdb gives one entry from its re-call of the 5' RACE reads, without DNA. The table lists fewer than 150,000 distinct CDR3 sequences, with 2% to 2.5% in the top ten. T cells were not sorted, and total RNA was isolated straight from whole blood. Sequenced sample: blood. The source of this sequence is a human donor with ulcerative colitis or Crohn's disease, or a healthy co-twin of an affected twin (not recorded which).

CDR3 residues: CSAGTNQGARDTQYF. The chain links TRBV20-1 to TRBJ2-3; TCRdb's D call, TRBD1, is unchecked because there is no DNA. The CDR3 length is 15 residues. Germline assignment: CDR1 DFQATT and CDR2 SNEGSKA (reference sequence).